This TCR beta chain appears in the sequencing data of a study of technical replicates of blood from several donors (dated by TCRdb to about 2017). Libraries were made using the immunoSEQ multiplex PCR assay. This immuneACCESS table, as held by TCRdb, lists in-frame sequences with V and J called but not all clones. Of the missing ones, under half trace to an unresolved V gene in checked studies; the others have no known cause. In this sample the table shows fewer than 100,000 clones, 95% to 97% of which occur a single time. The ten biggest clones cover 0.18% of the sample. This clone has a handful of counts. There is no known antigen for this receptor. No much larger clone is present one base from it, and per-base qualities are unavailable. Trimming accounts for 1 base at V and 3 bases at J, while the number of junction bases matched to no gene is 2. According to the germline V gene, CDR1 reads MGHRA and CDR2 reads YSYEKL. The CDR3, from cysteine to phenylalanine, totals 15 residues. Only the CDR3 DNA is retained, 45 bases long and in frame from the first base.

The chain was built from TRBV4-1 and TRBJ1-2; 10 bases in the middle match TRBD1. The origin of this receptor is a human donor in good health. The sequenced sample consisted of T cells isolated from PBMCs. In nucleotides, the sequence is TGCGCCAGCAGCCAAGCTGGACAGGGGGACTATGGCTACACCTTC. Translated, it gives CASSQAGQGDYGYTF.